One and the same sample provided the 17 T cell receptor beta chains below, sequenced in a study of cytomegalovirus exposure and HLA in healthy donors. Researchers ran the PCR with 60 Vbeta and 13 Jbeta primers. Only in-frame clones appear in the TCRdb table, and some are missing; sequencing was by immunoSEQ multiplex PCR. This listing includes fewer than 150,000 clones. Sequenced input: PBMCs. Source of these receptors: a woman aged 60 to 75 in good health and CMV-seronegative.

V usage is TRBV6-1 and J usage is TRBJ1-2, with 11 positions matching TRBD1. Germline V gene lookup returns CDR1 MNHNS and CDR2 SASEGT. The CDR3 covers 15 residues. V shed 4 bases and J 5 bases; nucleotides not matched to a gene: 6. As DNA, the CDR3 is TGTGCCAGCAGTGTGGCCGGACAGGGGGCGTATGGCTACACCTTC. Translated, it gives CASSVAGQGAYGYTF.

The V call is TRBV7-9, the J call TRBJ2-3, with 10 bases matching TRBD2. Germline values: CDR1 SEHNR, CDR2 FQNEAQ (reference sequence). The V and J ends lost 0 bases and 5 bases, in that order; junction bases with no gene match: 8. The CDR3 runs 17 residues. The DNA of the CDR3 is TGTGCCAGCAGCTTAGCAGGGGCTAGCGGGAGAGGAGATACGCAGTATTTT. Protein: CASSLAGASGRGDTQYF.

V gene TRBV12-5 combines with J gene TRBJ2-5; TRBD2 might be the D (6 bases). Germline CDR1 LGHNT, CDR2 FRNRAP. Trimming removed 2 bases from V and 2 bases from J, with 18 bases in between. The CDR3 runs 17 residues. The CDR3 sequence: CASGLPTGGPGQETQYF. Here the CDR3 DNA reads TGTGCTAGTGGTTTGCCAACCGGGGGACCAGGGCAAGAGACCCAGTACTTC.

The DNA of the CDR3 is TGTGCCAGCCTCACGAGACAGGGAGTCCCCGGGGAGCTGTTTTTT. It yields the protein CASLTRQGVPGELFF. This rearrangement joins TRBV18 to TRBJ2-2; 7 bases align to TRBD1. From germline, CDR1 is KGHSH and CDR2 LQKENI. The CDR3 spans 15 residues. V shed 8 bases, J shed 6 bases, and the junction held 12 bases outside the gene matches.

This sequence joins TRBV6-6 and TRBJ1-2; possible D gene TRBD1, 6 bases. Trimming removed 7 bases at V and 1 base at J, with 10 bases between. The CDR3 sequence is 13 residues long. Germline V gene lookup returns CDR1 MNHNY and CDR2 SVGAGI (reference sequence). CDR3 DNA: TGTGCCAGCAATCAACAGGGTAACTATGGCTACACCTTC. It yields the protein CASNQQGNYGYTF.

The J gene is TRBJ2-6, the V gene TRBV28; D is unclear. Trimming cost V 2 bases and J 0 bases, with 2 bases left between them. Germline V gene data show CDR1 as MDHEN and CDR2 as SYDVKM. This CDR3 spans 14 amino acids. For the CDR3, the DNA is TGTGCCAGCAGTTTACACTCTGGGGCCAACGTCCTGACTTTC. Translated, it gives CASSLHSGANVLTF.

The chain joins TRBV6-6 to TRBJ1-2; 7 positions agree with TRBD1. CDR3 length equals 14 residues. Germline loops: CDR1 MNHNY, CDR2 SVGAGI (reference sequence). J was trimmed by 5 bases and V by 2 bases; bases with no gene match: 5. The CDR3 is CASSYGTDSYGYTF. The DNA for the CDR3 is TGTGCCAGCAGTTACGGGACAGACTCTTATGGCTACACCTTC.

The CDR3 loop is CASRETGANYGYTF. In nucleotides, the CDR3 is TGTGCCAGCAGGGAGACAGGAGCTAACTATGGCTACACCTTC. V gene TRBV25-1 combines with J gene TRBJ1-2, with D tentatively TRBD1 (6 bases). V gave up 6 bases and J gave up 0 bases, with 11 bases separating them. The CDR3 has 14 residues. The germline CDR1 and CDR2 sequences are MGHDK and SYGVNS.

The chain joins TRBV19 to TRBJ2-1; 10 nucleotides match TRBD2. This CDR3 has 15 amino acids. The germline gives CDR1 LNHDA, CDR2 SQIVND (reference sequence). Losses at the gene ends were 7 bases for V and 8 bases for J; bases not matched to a gene: 11. The CDR3 is CASIQSGGAVDEQFF. The DNA for the CDR3 is TGTGCCAGTATTCAAAGCGGGGGGGCAGTCGATGAGCAGTTCTTC.

The chain employs TRBV28 and TRBJ2-4; 8 bases map to TRBD2. V shed 5 bases, J shed 2 bases, and the junction held 5 bases outside the gene matches. Germline CDR1 reads MDHEN; CDR2 reads SYDVKM. This CDR3 spans 15 amino acids. CDR3 sequence: CASSPSGSTKNIQYF. The CDR3, as DNA: TGTGCCAGCAGTCCCAGCGGGAGTACCAAAAACATTCAGTACTTC. Full variable domain (remainder filled in from reference TRBV28 and TRBJ2-4): DVKVTQSSRYLVKRTGEKVFLECVQDMDHENMFWYRQDPGLGLRLIYFSYDVKMKEKGDIPEGYSVSREKKERFSLILESASTNQTSMYLCASSPSGSTKNIQYFGAGTRLSVL.

The CDR3: CATSPRTGMSSYEQYF. CDR3 bases: TGTGCCACCAGCCCCCGGACAGGGATGAGCTCCTACGAGCAGTACTTC. The chain recombines TRBV15 with TRBJ2-7; 8 nucleotides match TRBD1. There are 16 residues in the CDR3. V was pared by 5 bases and J by 0 bases, with 9 bases of the junction left unmatched. Germline loops: CDR1 LNHNV, CDR2 YYDKDF (reference sequence).

The chain's CDR3 is CASRWTSSGANVLTF. The CDR3 region has the DNA TGTGCCAGCAGGTGGACTAGCTCTGGGGCCAACGTCCTGACTTTC. The V and J genes are TRBV2 and TRBJ2-6; the match to TRBD2 covers 7 bases. CDR1 is SNHLY and CDR2 is FYNNEI in the germline V gene. The trim removed 6 bases at V and 0 bases at J, leaving 2 bases unmatched. This CDR3 region has 15 residues.

The V gene is TRBV15, the J gene TRBJ2-7; 8 positions match TRBD1. Germline V gives CDR1 LNHNV, CDR2 YYDKDF (reference sequence). Trimming cost V 3 bases and J 4 bases; bases outside gene matches: 5. CDR3 length: 14 amino acids. The CDR3 loop is CATSSGQGEYEQYF. The DNA of the CDR3 is TGTGCCACCAGCAGCGGACAGGGAGAGTACGAGCAGTACTTC. Full variable domain (rest looked up from reference TRBV15 and TRBJ2-7): DAMVIQNPRYQVTQFGKPVTLSCSQTLNHNVMYWYQQKSSQAPKLLFHYYDKDFNNEADTPDNFQSRRPNTSFCFLDIRSPGLGDTAMYLCATSSGQGEYEQYFGPGTRLTVT.

In regard to this clone: Other DNA variants within this sample encode the same CDR3. The chain joins TRBV5-1 to TRBJ1-4, with D maybe TRBD1 (5 bases). This CDR3 spans 15 amino acids. With 0 bases removed from V and 7 bases from J, the gap between germline ends came to 13 bases. CDR1 and CDR2 from the germline V gene are SGHRS and YFSETQ. This CDR3 is CASSLVGQGGEKLFF. In DNA, the CDR3 is TGCGCCAGCAGCTTGGTCGGCCAGGGAGGTGAAAAACTGTTTTTT.

V and J are TRBV29-1 and TRBJ2-1; weak D call: TRBD1 (7 bases). V dropped 4 bases and J dropped 8 bases, with 15 bases sitting between them. CDR3 length: 13 amino acids. CDR1 and CDR2 from the germline V gene are SQVTM and ANQGSEA. The CDR3 sequence is CSVVAPRGDEQFF. CDR3 nucleotide sequence: TGCAGCGTTGTTGCGCCCAGGGGGGATGAGCAGTTCTTC.

The genes are TRBV7-2 and TRBJ2-7; the match to TRBD1 covers 8 bases. The germline gives CDR1 SGHTA, CDR2 FQGNSA. The junction had 8 bases not matched to a gene; V was cut back by 1 base and J by 0 bases. CDR3 length: 17 amino acids. CDR3 nucleotides: TGTGCCAGCAGCTTAGGAATCTGGGACAGGAACTCCTACGAGCAGTACTTC. Its protein product is CASSLGIWDRNSYEQYF.

The chain has TRBV7-9 and TRBJ2-1, with TRBD2 matching over 12 bases. The ends lost 2 bases at V and 4 bases at J; junction bases unmatched: 3. The CDR3 totals 16 residues. Germline CDR1 reads SEHNR; CDR2 reads FQNEAQ (reference sequence). CDR3 amino acids: CASSLRGLAGYNEQFF. CDR3 nucleotides: TGTGCCAGCAGCTTAAGAGGACTAGCGGGGTACAATGAGCAGTTCTTC.